This entry is about one TCR beta chain. This CDR3 contains 13 residues. The germline V and J ends were trimmed by 12 bases and 0 bases, with 10 bases remaining between them. The V gene's germline CDR1 is KGHDR and CDR2 SFDVKD. The data stem from a study of blood T cell repertoires in COVID-19. Across the study: Spain, Italy and the United States supplied samples that represented acute and convalescent COVID-19. Sources were T cells, B-cell-depleted T cells, or PBMCs; the material itself was cDNA or gDNA.

The table came from immunoSEQ multiplex PCR; TCRdb's copy has only in-frame clones and leaves some out. Among 250,000 or so clones listed, about 85% were seen once. Living in 25 or so US areas, the participants were between about 18 and 90 years of age. Participant reports of clinical history set cohort assignment. The source material was PBMCs or T cells enriched from blood (not recorded which). This clonotype was sampled from a woman between 45 and 65 years old who had been exposed to COVID-19. V gene TRBV24-1 combines with J gene TRBJ1-4; no firm D call. CDR3 coding DNA: TGTGCCCTGGGGAGGACAACTAATGAAAAACTGTTTTTT. It translates to CALGRTTNEKLFF.